This TCR beta chain emerged from a study of T cells in Graves' hyperthyroidism and ophthalmopathy. Amplification yielded TCR beta CDR3 regions, with RNA transcripts as the source. In the first-round RT-PCR of the TCR CDR3, the HTBI primer set was used. MiXCR, applied by TCRdb to the multiplex PCR reads, yields one record per CDR3 protein. The table has around 700,000 distinct CDR3 sequences, 35% seen once. This clonotype was detected once. This CDR3 spans 15 amino acids. Germline V gene sequence: CDR1 LNHNV, CDR2 YYDKDF (reference sequence). V was cut by 3 bases and J by 5 bases, with 14 bases left in between.

This sequence originates from a woman aged 40 to 50 with Graves' hyperthyroidism. The V gene is TRBV15, the J gene TRBJ1-5; TRBD1 might be the D (5 bases). Material: blood. CDR3 DNA sequence: TGTGCCACCAGCAGCGTAGGGCAGGGTTATCAGCCCCAGCATTTT. This sequence encodes CATSSVGQGYQPQHF.